This T cell receptor (beta chain) comes out of a study of blood T cell repertoires in COVID-19. Looking at the study overall: Spain, Italy and the United States supplied samples that represented acute and convalescent COVID-19.

The CDR3 sequence is 16 residues long. Germline assignment: CDR1 LNHDA and CDR2 SQIVND (reference sequence). J was trimmed by 5 bases and V by 5 bases; bases with no gene match: 10. Profiled with immunoSEQ multiplex PCR; TCRdb holds only in-frame clones, not every one. The sample shows around 190,000 clones, approximately 85% of them seen only once. Sequenced sample: peripheral blood. The rearrangement joins TRBV19 to TRBJ2-1; 9 bases are shared with TRBD2. The TCR was taken from a woman in her sixties or seventies with acute or convalescent COVID-19. The CDR3 here is CASSSIAGVGDNEQFF. CDR3 bases: TGTGCCAGTAGTTCCATAGCGGGAGTTGGGGACAATGAGCAGTTCTTC.